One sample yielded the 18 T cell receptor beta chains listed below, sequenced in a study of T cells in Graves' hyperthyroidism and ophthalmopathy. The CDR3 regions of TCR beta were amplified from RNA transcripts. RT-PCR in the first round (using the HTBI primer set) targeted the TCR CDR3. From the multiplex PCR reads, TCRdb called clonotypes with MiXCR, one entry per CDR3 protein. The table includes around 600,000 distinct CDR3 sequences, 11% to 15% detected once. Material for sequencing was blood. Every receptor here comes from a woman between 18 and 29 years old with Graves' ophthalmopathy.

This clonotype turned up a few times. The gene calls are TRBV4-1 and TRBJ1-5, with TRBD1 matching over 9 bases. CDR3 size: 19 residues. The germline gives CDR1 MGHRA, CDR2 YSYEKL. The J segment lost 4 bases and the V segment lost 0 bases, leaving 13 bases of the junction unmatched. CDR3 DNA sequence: TGCGCCAGCAGCCAAGATCCATTGAGGTATGGACAGGGGAATCAGCCCCAGCATTTT. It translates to CASSQDPLRYGQGNQPQHF.

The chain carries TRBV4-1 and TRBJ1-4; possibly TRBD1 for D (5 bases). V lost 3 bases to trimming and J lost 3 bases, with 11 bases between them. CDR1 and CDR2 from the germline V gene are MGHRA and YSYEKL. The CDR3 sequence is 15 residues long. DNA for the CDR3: TGCGCCAGCAGCCATCCCCAGGGTTCTAATGAAAAACTGTTTTTT. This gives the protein CASSHPQGSNEKLFF.

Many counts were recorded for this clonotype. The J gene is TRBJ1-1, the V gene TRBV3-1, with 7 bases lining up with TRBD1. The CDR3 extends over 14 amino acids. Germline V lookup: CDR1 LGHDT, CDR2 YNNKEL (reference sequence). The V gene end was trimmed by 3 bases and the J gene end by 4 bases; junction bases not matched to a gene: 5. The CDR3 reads CASSQTTGSTEAFF. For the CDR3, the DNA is TGTGCCAGCAGCCAGACGACAGGGAGCACTGAAGCTTTCTTT.

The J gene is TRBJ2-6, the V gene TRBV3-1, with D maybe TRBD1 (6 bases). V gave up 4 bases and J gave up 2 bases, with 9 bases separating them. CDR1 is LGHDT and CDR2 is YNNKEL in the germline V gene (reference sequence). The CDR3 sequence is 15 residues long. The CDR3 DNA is TGTGCCAGCAGCCCCGGGACAACTGGGGCCAACGTCCTGACTTTC. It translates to CASSPGTTGANVLTF. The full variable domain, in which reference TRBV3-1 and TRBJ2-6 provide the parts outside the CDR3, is DTAVSQTPKYLVTQMGNDKSIKCEQNLGHDTMYWYKQDSKKFLKIMFSYNNKELIINETVPNRFSPKSPDKAHLNLHINSLELGDSAVYFCASSPGTTGANVLTFGAGSRLTVL.

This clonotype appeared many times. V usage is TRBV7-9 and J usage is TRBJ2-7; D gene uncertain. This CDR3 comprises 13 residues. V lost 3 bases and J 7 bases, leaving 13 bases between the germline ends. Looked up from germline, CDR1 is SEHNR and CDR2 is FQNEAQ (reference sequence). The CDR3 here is CASSFGPGREQYF. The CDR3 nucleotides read TGTGCCAGCAGCTTCGGGCCCGGTCGGGAGCAGTACTTC.

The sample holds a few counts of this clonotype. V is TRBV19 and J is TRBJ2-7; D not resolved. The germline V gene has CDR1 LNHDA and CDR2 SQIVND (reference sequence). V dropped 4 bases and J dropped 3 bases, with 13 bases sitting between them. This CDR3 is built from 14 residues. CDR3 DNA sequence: TGTGCCAGTAGTAATTTTGAGTGGAGCTACGAGCAGTACTTC. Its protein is CASSNFEWSYEQYF.

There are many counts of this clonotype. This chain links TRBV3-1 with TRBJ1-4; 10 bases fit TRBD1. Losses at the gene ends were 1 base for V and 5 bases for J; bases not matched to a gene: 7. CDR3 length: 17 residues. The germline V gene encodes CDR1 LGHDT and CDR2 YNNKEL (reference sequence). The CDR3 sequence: CASSQARGQGRNEKLFF. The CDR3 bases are TGTGCCAGCAGCCAAGCGAGGGGACAGGGGAGGAATGAAAAACTGTTTTTT.

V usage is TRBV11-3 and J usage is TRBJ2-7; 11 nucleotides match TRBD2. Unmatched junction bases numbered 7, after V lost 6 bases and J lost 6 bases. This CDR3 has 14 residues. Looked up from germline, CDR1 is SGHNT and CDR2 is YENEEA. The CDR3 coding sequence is TGTGCCAGCAGTCGGGCCGGGACTAGCGGCGAGCAGTACTTC. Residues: CASSRAGTSGEQYF.

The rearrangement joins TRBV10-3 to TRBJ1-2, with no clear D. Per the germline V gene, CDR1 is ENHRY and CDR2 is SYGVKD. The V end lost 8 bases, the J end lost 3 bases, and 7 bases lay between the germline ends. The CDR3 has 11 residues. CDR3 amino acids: CAIGPDYGYTF. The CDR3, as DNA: TGTGCCATCGGACCCGACTATGGCTACACCTTC.

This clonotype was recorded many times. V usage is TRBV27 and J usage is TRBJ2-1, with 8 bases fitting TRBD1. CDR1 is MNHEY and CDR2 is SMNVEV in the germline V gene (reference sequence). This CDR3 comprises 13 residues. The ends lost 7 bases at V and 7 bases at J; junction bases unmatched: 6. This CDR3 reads CASTFRGLNEQFF. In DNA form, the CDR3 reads TGTGCCAGCACCTTCAGGGGGCTGAATGAGCAGTTCTTC.

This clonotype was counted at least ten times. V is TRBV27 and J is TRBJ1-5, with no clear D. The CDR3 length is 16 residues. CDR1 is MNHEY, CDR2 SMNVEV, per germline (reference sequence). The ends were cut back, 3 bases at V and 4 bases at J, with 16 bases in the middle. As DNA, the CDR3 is TGTGCCAGCAGTTTCTGGCCGACTGACCTAAATCAGCCCCAGCATTTT. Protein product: CASSFWPTDLNQPQHF.

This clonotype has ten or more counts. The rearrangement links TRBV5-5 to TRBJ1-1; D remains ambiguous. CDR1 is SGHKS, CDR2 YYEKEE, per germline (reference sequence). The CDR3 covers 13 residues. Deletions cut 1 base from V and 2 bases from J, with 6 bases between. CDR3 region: CASSLRANTEAFF. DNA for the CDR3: TGTGCCAGCAGCTTGAGGGCCAACACTGAAGCTTTCTTT.

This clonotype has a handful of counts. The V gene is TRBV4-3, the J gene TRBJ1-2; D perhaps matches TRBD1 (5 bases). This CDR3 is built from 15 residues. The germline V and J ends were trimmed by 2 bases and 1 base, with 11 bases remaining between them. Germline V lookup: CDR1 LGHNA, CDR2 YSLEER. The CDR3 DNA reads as TGCGCCAGCAGCCAATACGGGACCGGTAACTATGGCTACACCTTC. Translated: CASSQYGTGNYGYTF.

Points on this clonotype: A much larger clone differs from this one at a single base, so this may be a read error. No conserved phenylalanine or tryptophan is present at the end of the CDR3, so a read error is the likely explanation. The CDR3 protein is CSALTLGMNTEAFS. In DNA, the CDR3 is TGCAGTGCTTTGACCCTAGGGATGAACACTGAAGCTTTCTCT. The V call is TRBV20-1, the J call TRBJ1-1; no clear D gene. The CDR3 spans 14 residues. Germline V gene sequence: CDR1 DFQATT, CDR2 SNEGSKA (reference sequence). The V gene lost 5 bases and the J gene lost 0 bases, with 13 bases spanning the gap.

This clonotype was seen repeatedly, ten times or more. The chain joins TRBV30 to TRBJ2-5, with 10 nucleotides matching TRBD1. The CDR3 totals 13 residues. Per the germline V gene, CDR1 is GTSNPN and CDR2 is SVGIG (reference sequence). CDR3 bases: TGTGTGGCGGGACAGGGGTCGACAGAGACCCAGTACTTC. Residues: CVAGQGSTETQYF.

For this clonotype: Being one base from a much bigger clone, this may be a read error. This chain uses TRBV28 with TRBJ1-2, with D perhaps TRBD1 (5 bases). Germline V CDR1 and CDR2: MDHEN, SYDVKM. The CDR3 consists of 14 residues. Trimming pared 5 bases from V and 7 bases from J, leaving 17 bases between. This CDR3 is CASSPTDKSCGYTF. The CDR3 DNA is TGTGCCAGCAGTCCTACGGACAAGTCCTGTGGCTACACCTTC.

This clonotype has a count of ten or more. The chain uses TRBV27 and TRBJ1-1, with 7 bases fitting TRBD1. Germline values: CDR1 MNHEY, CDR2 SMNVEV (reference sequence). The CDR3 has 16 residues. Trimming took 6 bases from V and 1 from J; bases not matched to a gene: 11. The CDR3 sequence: CASSTLTGEWNTEAFF. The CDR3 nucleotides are TGTGCCAGCAGCACCTTAACAGGGGAATGGAACACTGAAGCTTTCTTT.

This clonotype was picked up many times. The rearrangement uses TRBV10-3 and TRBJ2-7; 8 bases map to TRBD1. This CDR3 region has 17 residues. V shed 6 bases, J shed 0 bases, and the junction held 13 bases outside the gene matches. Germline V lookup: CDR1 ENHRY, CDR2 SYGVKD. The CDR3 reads CAISGAGGLTSSYEQYF. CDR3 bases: TGTGCCATCAGCGGGGCAGGGGGCCTTACCAGCTCCTACGAGCAGTACTTC.